This TCR beta chain emerged from a study of cytomegalovirus exposure and HLA in healthy donors. General study points: Reportedly, fewer N-insertions than the 666-donor mean appeared in an Asian-associated ancestry cluster in a later analysis.

Of note for this clone: Its antigen is not known.

The PCR employed 60 Vbeta primers together with 13 Jbeta primers. The method was immunoSEQ multiplex PCR; TCRdb's version includes in-frame clones alone and lacks a portion of them. The sample table includes fewer than 150,000 clones. Trimming took 4 bases from V and 1 from J, leaving 8 bases between them. Germline loops: CDR1 SGHRS, CDR2 YFSETQ. CDR3 size: 13 residues. The V call is TRBV5-1, the J call TRBJ1-1; the D is unclear. The TCR originated in a woman aged 55-70 years in good health and CMV-seronegative. Sample: PBMCs. CDR3 coding DNA: TGCGCCAGCAGCACTTCAGGGAACACTGAAGCTTTCTTT. The encoded protein is CASSTSGNTEAFF.